Each of the 21 T cell receptor beta chains below was sequenced from the same sample in a study of Ad26.COV2.S vaccination and SARS-CoV-2 variants. The treatment is: around 19 received Ad26.COV2.S at low or high dose, single or two shots; roughly five received placebo; per-sample allocation not given. Repertoires come from day 63 after the first vaccine or placebo injection. The table came from immunoSEQ multiplex PCR; TCRdb's copy has only in-frame clones and leaves some out. The table shows some 480,000 clones, with around 88% occurring only once. Specimen: peripheral blood, collected in a trial of Ad26.COV2.S vaccine versus placebo. These receptor sequences come from a person between 18 and 60 years old who received the Ad26.COV2.S COVID-19 vaccine or a placebo.

This chain joins TRBV7-9 and TRBJ2-3, with TRBD1 as a possible D gene (6 bases). The V end lost 5 bases, the J end lost 4 bases, and 16 bases lay between the germline ends. Germline CDR1 is SEHNR and CDR2 is FQNEAQ (reference sequence). This CDR3 region has 15 residues. The CDR3 here is CASSPPGTTSDTQYF. In DNA form, the CDR3 reads TGTGCCAGCAGCCCCCCCGGGACAACCTCAGATACGCAGTATTTT.

The genes are TRBV7-2 and TRBJ2-1; 15 bases fit TRBD2. The CDR3 runs to 18 residues. Per germline, CDR1 SGHTA and CDR2 FQGNSA. Trimming removed 4 bases from V and 5 bases from J; junction bases left unmatched: 9. The CDR3 DNA sequence: TGTGCCAGCAGCTACCGGCGGACTAGCGGGAGGGTCCACAATGAGCAGTTCTTC. Residues: CASSYRRTSGRVHNEQFF. Full variable domain (outside the CDR3, taken from reference TRBV7-2 and TRBJ2-1): GAGVSQSPSNKVTEKGKDVELRCDPISGHTALYWYRQSLGQGLEFLIYFQGNSAPDKSGLPSDRFSAERTGGSVSTLTIQRTQQEDSAVYLCASSYRRTSGRVHNEQFFGPGTRLTVL.

The chain employs TRBV27 and TRBJ1-2; 9 positions agree with TRBD1. This CDR3 has 15 amino acids. Per the germline V gene, CDR1 is MNHEY and CDR2 is SMNVEV (reference sequence). V was pared by 6 bases and J by 5 bases, with 10 bases of the junction left unmatched. This CDR3 reads CASRRTGTGNYGYTF. The CDR3 bases are TGTGCCAGCAGGAGAACCGGGACAGGGAATTATGGCTACACCTTC.

This clone appeared a single time. The genes are TRBV21-1 and TRBJ2-5; the D call TRBD1 from the table was never checked on the DNA. TRBV21-1 has pseudogene status. The CDR3 has 21 amino acids. For the CDR3, the DNA is TGTGCCAGCAGCACAGGATTCCCGGTGTACGACACAGGGAAACTTAAAGAGACCCAGTACTTC. Amino acids: CASSTGFPVYDTGKLKETQYF.

The genes are TRBV5-5 and TRBJ2-7; 8 bases map to TRBD1. V dropped 3 bases and J dropped 2; count of bases not matched to a gene: 4. The CDR3 runs to 14 residues. CDR1 SGHKS and CDR2 YYEKEE come from the germline V gene (reference sequence). For the CDR3, the DNA is TGTGCCAGCAGCTCATCGGACAGGGCCTACGAGCAGTACTTC. As protein: CASSSSDRAYEQYF.

This clone showed up just a few times. The V gene is TRBV5-1, the J gene TRBJ1-1; tentatively, D is TRBD1 (6 bases). V dropped 1 base and J dropped 1 base, with 8 bases sitting between them. Germline-derived CDR1 and CDR2 are SGHRS and YFSETQ. The CDR3 spans 14 residues. The CDR3 bases are TGCGCCAGCAGCTTGCAGGGGCGGAACACTGAAGCTTTCTTT. It codes for CASSLQGRNTEAFF.

The chain carries TRBV5-6 and TRBJ1-2; possibly TRBD1 for D (5 bases). CDR3 length equals 13 residues. V shed 6 bases and J shed 4 bases, with 13 bases lying between them. Germline CDR1 reads SGHDT; CDR2 reads YYEEEE. The CDR3 nucleotides read TGTGCCAGCAAACTCAGGGCATTCTATGGCTACACCTTC. It encodes CASKLRAFYGYTF.

CDR3 loop: CASLRGVDEQFF. CDR3 nucleotide sequence: TGTGCCAGCCTCCGGGGTGTGGATGAGCAGTTCTTC. The rearrangement links TRBV7-9 to TRBJ2-1; tentative D call: TRBD2 (5 bases). The CDR3 runs 12 residues. V lost 8 bases to trimming and J lost 8 bases, with 13 bases between them. CDR1 is SEHNR and CDR2 is FQNEAQ in the germline V gene (reference sequence).

The chain joins TRBV7-6 to TRBJ1-1; unclear D gene. Germline V CDR1 and CDR2: SGHVS, FNYEAQ. Trimming took 4 bases from V and 4 from J, leaving 10 bases between them. This CDR3 comprises 13 residues. The CDR3 bases are TGTGCCAGCAGCTCTAGGGCGAGCACTGAAGCTTTCTTT. This translates into CASSSRASTEAFF.

The chain uses TRBV13 and TRBJ2-3, with a possible D match to TRBD1 (6 bases). The CDR3 has 11 residues. CDR1 PRHDT and CDR2 FYEKMQ come from the germline V gene (reference sequence). V lost 5 bases, J lost 6 bases, and 6 bases lay in between. The CDR3 DNA reads as TGTGCCAGCAGCGGGGGCGATACGCAGTATTTT. It yields the protein CASSGGDTQYF.

The V and J genes are TRBV25-1 and TRBJ2-2; TRBD2 agrees at 9 bases. The CDR3 covers 14 residues. Germline CDR1 reads MGHDK; CDR2 reads SYGVNS. Trimming removed 4 bases from V and 6 bases from J; junction bases left unmatched: 3. The CDR3 bases are TGTGCCAGCAGTGTAGCGGGAGATCCCGGGGAGCTGTTTTTT. Translating it yields CASSVAGDPGELFF. The complete variable domain, with remaining parts taken from reference TRBV25-1 and TRBJ2-2, reads EADIYQTPRYLVIGTGKKITLECSQTMGHDKMYWYQQDPGMELHLIHYSYGVNSTEKGDLSSESTVSRIRTEHFPLTLESARPSHTSQYLCASSVAGDPGELFFGEGSRLTVL.

The chain joins TRBV6-2 or TRBV6-3 to TRBJ2-1; D not certain. The CDR3 is made up of 14 amino acids. Trimming left V 6 bases short and J 2 bases short, with 11 bases between. In germline, CDR1 is MNHEY, CDR2 SVGEGT. The DNA of the CDR3 is TGTGCCAGCAGCGACCCATCGACCTACAATGAGCAGTTCTTC. Translated: CASSDPSTYNEQFF.

This clone was counted a single time. The V gene is TRBV5-1, the J gene TRBJ2-3, with D possibly TRBD2 on 6 matching bases. The CDR3 has 16 amino acids. Germline V gene lookup returns CDR1 SGHRS and CDR2 YFSETQ. Trimming removed 0 bases at V and 5 bases at J, with 16 bases between. The DNA of the CDR3 is TGCGCCAGCAGCTTGGCTCAGTTGATGGGAGGAGATACGCAGTATTTT. Its protein product is CASSLAQLMGGDTQYF.

A note on this clone: Different DNA sequences within this sample yield the same CDR3. The chain combines TRBV28 with TRBJ2-1; D tentatively reads TRBD1 or TRBD2 (5 bases each). V lost 5 bases to trimming and J lost 6 bases, with 11 bases between them. Germline-derived CDR1 and CDR2 are MDHEN and SYDVKM. The CDR3 contains 13 residues. This CDR3 reads CASSPGTLNEQFF. CDR3 DNA: TGTGCCAGCAGTCCCGGGACCCTCAATGAGCAGTTCTTC.

This chain connects TRBV5-4 to TRBJ1-1; D gene ambiguous. The V and J ends lost 3 bases and 4 bases respectively, with 13 bases between them. Per germline, CDR1 SGHNT and CDR2 YYREEE (reference sequence). This CDR3 has 14 residues. CDR3 sequence reads: CASSSGGVRTEAFF. In nucleotides, the CDR3 is TGTGCCAGCAGCTCAGGCGGGGTTCGCACTGAAGCTTTCTTT.

J is TRBJ2-2 and V is TRBV27; 9 bases fit TRBD1. The CDR3 is made up of 16 amino acids. Per the germline V gene, CDR1 is MNHEY and CDR2 is SMNVEV (reference sequence). V trimming: 5 bases; J trimming: 2 bases; junction bases outside the gene matches: 6. The CDR3 region is CASSPGTGINTGELFF. CDR3 nucleotide sequence: TGTGCCAGCAGTCCCGGGACAGGGATCAACACCGGGGAGCTGTTTTTT.

CDR3 nucleotide sequence: TGCGCCAGCAGCTTGGGCGTGGGGGCGGCAGGAGGACGGAGTAGTGAGCAGTTCTTC. Protein sequence: CASSLGVGAAGGRSSEQFF. This rearrangement joins TRBV5-1 to TRBJ2-1; maybe TRBD1 (6 bases). V was clipped by 0 bases and J by 9 bases, with 28 bases between them. Germline V gene sequence: CDR1 SGHRS, CDR2 YFSETQ. This CDR3 region has 19 residues.

This clone showed up many times. The chain combines TRBV5-1 with TRBJ1-6; D ambiguous. This CDR3 is built from 15 residues. The ends were cut back, 0 bases at V and 7 bases at J, with 11 bases in the middle. Per germline, CDR1 SGHRS and CDR2 YFSETQ. Here the CDR3 DNA reads TGCGCCAGCAGCTTGGACGGCCGCCTGAATTCACCCCTCCACTTT. Translating it yields CASSLDGRLNSPLHF.

The rearrangement uses TRBV9 and TRBJ1-1; 10 bases are shared with TRBD1. The CDR3 is 14 amino acids. The V segment lost 3 bases and the J segment 5 bases; nucleotides outside the gene matches: 4. Germline V CDR1 and CDR2: SGDLS, YYNGEE. The CDR3: CASSEGQGRTEAFF. In DNA form, the CDR3 reads TGTGCCAGCAGCGAGGGACAGGGGAGGACTGAAGCTTTCTTT.

The chain joins TRBV11-3 to TRBJ2-3; D unclear. Germline values: CDR1 SGHNT, CDR2 YENEEA. Deletions cut 5 bases from V and 7 bases from J, with 10 bases between. CDR3 length equals 12 residues. In DNA form, the CDR3 reads TGTGCCAGCAGCGCTGGGCCTAATACGCAGTATTTT. Protein sequence: CASSAGPNTQYF.

This chain links TRBV7-2 with TRBJ2-7, with D unresolved. V dropped 6 bases and J dropped 2 bases, with 17 bases sitting between them. Germline V gene lookup returns CDR1 SGHTA and CDR2 FQGNSA. The CDR3 sequence is 15 residues long. CDR3 nucleotide sequence: TGTGCCAGCAGACAAGGACCCGGTGGTCCCTACGAGCAGTACTTC. It codes for CASRQGPGGPYEQYF. The entire variable domain, with the rest obtained from reference TRBV7-2 and TRBJ2-7, is as follows: GAGVSQSPSNKVTEKGKDVELRCDPISGHTALYWYRQSLGQGLEFLIYFQGNSAPDKSGLPSDRFSAERTGGSVSTLTIQRTQQEDSAVYLCASRQGPGGPYEQYFGPGTRLTVT.